This T cell receptor beta chain was profiled in a study of regulatory T cells in long-lasting Graves disease. Study overall: For under 3 months, newly diagnosed Graves' patients had been taking antithyroid drugs.

Findings and caveats of the study: There was favoring of TRBV28, TRBJ1-2 and TRBJ2-5 in persistent disease. Less diverse TCR repertoires were seen in persistent Graves' patients than in newly diagnosed ones.

Building of the TCR beta libraries involved iRepertoire HTBI primers and Arm-PCR of CDR3 regions. A single record per CDR3 protein comes from TCRdb applying MiXCR to the multiplex PCR reads. The repertoire consists of a few hundred thousand distinct CDR3 sequences, with approximately 12% occurring once and the leading ten covering approximately 20%. Germline-derived CDR1 and CDR2 are SGHDT and YYEEEE. The J segment lost 1 base and the V segment lost 4 bases, leaving 9 bases of the junction unmatched. The CDR3 extends over 16 amino acids. This clonotype showed up many times. Its target is unknown. Time point indicated: newly diagnosed GD, antithyroid drugs for less than 3 months. Extracted PBMC RNA gave rise to the TCR library. Graves' disease was diagnosed by American Thyroid Association guidelines. The same sample was also studied in work on T cells in Graves' hyperthyroidism and ophthalmopathy.

Specimen: peripheral blood mononuclear cells (PBMCs), collected at new diagnosis, from a patient treated with antithyroid drugs. The chain is built from TRBV5-6 and TRBJ1-2; 8 nucleotides line up with TRBD1. The TCR comes from a woman younger than 35 with Graves disease. The DNA of the CDR3 is TGTGCCAGCAGCGCGGACAGGGACGGAGTTAACTATGGCTACACCTTC. Translated: CASSADRDGVNYGYTF.